A selection of T cell receptor beta chains follows, all from one sample in a study of blood T cell repertoires in COVID-19. Here immunoSEQ multiplex PCR was the method, and the copy in TCRdb shows in-frame clones only, minus some. Among over 10,000 clones, over 75% were seen once, and the ten largest hold about 2.8%. The material sequenced was peripheral blood. These receptors were taken from a human donor in a cohort sampled during active COVID-19. CDR3s include the opening cysteine and the closing phenylalanine or tryptophan. D genes are given only for firm matches. The size field is filled for only some rows; it gives once, few, many or a size class.

j_gene,d_gene,abundance,len,v_gene,CDR3nt,CDR3aa
TRBJ2-5,TRBD2,NA,17,TRBV4-1,TGCGCCAGCAGCCAAGGAGTTAAGCGGGGGACGACGGAGACCCAGTACTTC,CASSQGVKRGTTETQYF
TRBJ1-2,TRBD1,NA,17,TRBV7-8,TGTGCCAGCAGCTCCACTCGGATACAGGGGGCAGACTATGGCTACACCTTC,CASSSTRIQGADYGYTF
TRBJ2-7,NA,NA,13,TRBV7-2,TGTGCCAGCAGAGTACCACCTTCGGGCGAGCAGTACTTC,CASRVPPSGEQYF
TRBJ2-7,TRBD2,NA,16,TRBV6-2/TRBV6-3,TGTGCCAGCAGCCCCGGGGGGGGGCTAGCGGGCTACGAGCAGTACTTC,CASSPGGGLAGYEQYF
TRBJ2-3,TRBD2,NA,15,TRBV7-2,TGTGCCAGCAGCCACCCTAGCGGGGCCACAGATACGCAGTATTTT,CASSHPSGATDTQYF
TRBJ2-4,NA,NA,16,TRBV3-1/TRBV3-2,TGTGCCAGCAGCCAAGATATCGAGGGTCCCAAAAACATTCAGTACTTC,CASSQDIEGPKNIQYF
TRBJ2-3,NA,NA,11,TRBV20-1,TGCAGTGCCCAAGAGAGGGATACGCAGTATTTT,CSAQERDTQYF
TRBJ2-5,NA,NA,15,TRBV11-2,TGTGCCAGCAGCTTTAGCCAGCTTCCTCGGGAGACCCAGTACTTC,CASSFSQLPRETQYF
TRBJ1-2,NA,NA,15,TRBV6-1,TGTGCCAGCAGTGAACCTGGCCAGGCCAGTGATGGCTACACCTTC,CASSEPGQASDGYTF
TRBJ2-3,TRBD2,NA,17,TRBV30,TGTGCCTGGTTACCCCCACTAGCGGGGGAAAACACAGATACGCAGTATTTT,CAWLPPLAGENTDTQYF
TRBJ2-7,TRBD1,NA,14,TRBV4-1,TGCGCCAGCAGCCTTCGGGACAGCTTCTACGAGCAGTACTTC,CASSLRDSFYEQYF
TRBJ2-7,NA,NA,15,TRBV4-3,TGCGCCAGCAGCCAAGATCGGTCCACCGGTTACGAGCAGTACTTC,CASSQDRSTGYEQYF
TRBJ2-3,TRBD2,NA,16,TRBV7-2,TGTGCCAGCAGCTTGCGAAGCGGGGGGATTCTGGATACGCAGTATTTT,CASSLRSGGILDTQYF
TRBJ2-7,NA,NA,15,TRBV5-1,TGCGCCAGCAGCTCTGGACCGACAGCTACCTACGAGCAGTACTTC,CASSSGPTATYEQYF
TRBJ1-2,TRBD1,once,11,TRBV27,TGTGCCACCAGACAGGGTGAGAGCTACACCTTC,CATRQGESYTF
TRBJ1-4,TRBD1,once,15,TRBV2,TGTGCCAGCAGTGATGGGGGACAGATTAATGAAAAACTGTTTTTT,CASSDGGQINEKLFF
TRBJ1-4,NA,once,14,TRBV19,TGTGCCAGTAGTACCCCAGGGAATAATGAAAAACTGTTTTTT,CASSTPGNNEKLFF
TRBJ2-7,TRBD1,NA,13,TRBV29-1,TGCAGCGTTGAGCCCTCGACAGGGCCCGAGCAGTACTTC,CSVEPSTGPEQYF
TRBJ2-5,NA,NA,13,TRBV6-5,TGTGCCAGCACCCCCTGGGGAGGGGGGACCCAGTACTTC,CASTPWGGGTQYF
TRBJ2-3,NA,NA,14,TRBV5-1,TGCGCCAGCAGCTTGCCCAGGGCCGAAGATACGCAGTATTTT,CASSLPRAEDTQYF
TRBJ1-4,NA,NA,18,TRBV21-1,TGTGCCAGCAGCAAAGCGGGAAGGAGGACTGCAACTAATGAAAAACTGTTTTTT,CASSKAGRRTATNEKLFF
TRBJ2-1,NA,NA,16,TRBV6-1,TGTGCCAGCAGTGAACCGCAAGCCCCACCCCGGGGTGAGCAGTTCTTC,CASSEPQAPPRGEQFF
TRBJ1-1,NA,NA,15,TRBV28,TGTGCCAGCAACCTACCCCAGGGAAGGGGCACTGAAGCTTTCTTT,CASNLPQGRGTEAFF
TRBJ1-1,NA,NA,14,TRBV6-5,TGTGCCAGCAGTTACTCGCCCCTCCGGCGGAGAGCTTTCTTT,CASSYSPLRRRAFF
TRBJ2-7,NA,NA,13,TRBV30,TGTGCCTGGAGTCCTTCAGGGTTCCACGAGCAGTACTTC,CAWSPSGFHEQYF
TRBJ2-5,TRBD2,NA,16,TRBV19,TGTGCCAGTAGTAAAGGACTAGCGGGGGCCCAAGAGACCCAGTACTTC,CASSKGLAGAQETQYF
TRBJ2-1,TRBD2,NA,17,TRBV7-3,TGTGCCAGCAGCTTAACGGGACTAGCGGGAGGGGTCAATGAGCAGTTCTTC,CASSLTGLAGGVNEQFF
TRBJ2-7,NA,NA,12,TRBV7-9,TGTGCCAGCAGCTCGGAGAGGGACGAGCAGTACTTC,CASSSERDEQYF
TRBJ1-6,NA,NA,13,TRBV5-6,TGTGCCAGCAGCACAGGGATCGATTCACCCCTCCACTTT,CASSTGIDSPLHF
TRBJ2-5,TRBD1,NA,15,TRBV7-2,TGTGCCAGCAGCCCAGGGGAACAGGGGGCAGAGACCCAGTACTTC,CASSPGEQGAETQYF
TRBJ1-6,NA,NA,16,TRBV14,TGTGCCAGCAGCCAAAGTGGCACAGGGCGAGCCGAACCCCTCCACTTT,CASSQSGTGRAEPLHF
TRBJ1-4,NA,NA,15,TRBV19,TGTGCCAGTAGTATGGCGGGTGCAACTAATGAAAAACTGTTTTTT,CASSMAGATNEKLFF
TRBJ2-5,NA,once,13,TRBV10-3,TGTGCCATCAGTGCGGGGATTAGAGAGACCCAGTACTTC,CAISAGIRETQYF
TRBJ1-6,NA,NA,15,TRBV3-1/TRBV3-2,TGTGCCAGCAGCCAAGAATGGGCAGAGAGCCCACCCCTCCACTTT,CASSQEWAESPPLHF
TRBJ2-3,TRBD1,NA,16,TRBV11-3,TGTGCCAGCAGCTTAGATCCGACAGGGGGCACAGATACGCAGTATTTT,CASSLDPTGGTDTQYF
TRBJ1-1,TRBD1,NA,14,TRBV27,TGTGCCAGCAAACAGGGGTTTAGTATCACTGAAGCTTTCTTT,CASKQGFSITEAFF
TRBJ2-7,NA,NA,13,TRBV6-5,TGTGCCAACAGGGCGGGGCAGGTGGGCGAGCAGTACTTC,CANRAGQVGEQYF
TRBJ2-7,TRBD1,once,17,TRBV23-1,TGCGCCAGCAGTCAATCGTATCCGGGACAGGGAGGGTACGAGCAGTACTTC,CASSQSYPGQGGYEQYF
TRBJ2-5,TRBD2,NA,19,TRBV18,TGTGCCAGCTCACCACCGGCGGTCTTTGCGGGGGACCCCACGGGGACCCAGTACTTC,CASSPPAVFAGDPTGTQYF
TRBJ2-1,NA,NA,14,TRBV7-2,TGTGCCAGCAGCTTTATCGGGGGTTACAATGAGCAGTTCTTC,CASSFIGGYNEQFF
TRBJ2-5,NA,NA,15,TRBV4-1,TGCGCCAGCAGCCAAGTCACCGGGTACCAAGAGACCCAGTACTTC,CASSQVTGYQETQYF
TRBJ2-2,NA,NA,17,TRBV6-2/TRBV6-3,TGTGCCAGCAGTTCCCCCCGGTTGGTAACGAACACCGGGGAGCTGTTTTTT,CASSSPRLVTNTGELFF
TRBJ2-3,TRBD2,NA,19,TRBV7-3,TGTGCCAGCAGCTTAAATCCGCAGGCTAGCGGGGGTAACACAGATACGCAGTATTTT,CASSLNPQASGGNTDTQYF
TRBJ2-5,TRBD2,NA,13,TRBV7-8,TGTGCCAGCAGCTTAGCGGGACTAGCGTTCACCTACTTC,CASSLAGLAFTYF
TRBJ1-2,TRBD1,NA,16,TRBV18,TGTGCCAGCTCACCACAAGAGGGGGCAGGGGACTATGGCTACACCTTC,CASSPQEGAGDYGYTF
TRBJ1-2,NA,NA,15,TRBV6-4,TGTGCCAGCAGTGACGATGCCCAGGGTAGCTATGGCTACACCTTC,CASSDDAQGSYGYTF
TRBJ1-2,NA,NA,14,TRBV24-1,TGTGCCACCAGTGACCCCGAGGGGGGGGATGGCTACACCTTC,CATSDPEGGDGYTF
TRBJ2-7,NA,NA,14,TRBV19,TGTGCCAGTAGTATCGGGCAGGGGATTAACGAGCAGTACTTC,CASSIGQGINEQYF
TRBJ1-1,TRBD1,NA,14,TRBV3-1/TRBV3-2,TGTGCCAGCAGCCCGACAGGGAGTGACACTGAAGCTTTCTTT,CASSPTGSDTEAFF
TRBJ2-2,TRBD2,once,14,TRBV5-6,TGTGCCAGCTCCGGGGGGGCCGGAACCGGGGAGCTGTTTTTT,CASSGGAGTGELFF
TRBJ2-7,NA,NA,14,TRBV11-2,TGTGCCAGCAGCTTTATCGGGAACTCCTACGAGCAGTACTTC,CASSFIGNSYEQYF
TRBJ2-7,TRBD2,once,16,TRBV7-2,TGTGCCAGCAGGAGGGGCGGGGGGACCGCCCCCGACGAGCAGTACTTC,CASRRGGGTAPDEQYF
TRBJ2-3,TRBD2,NA,15,TRBV6-1,TGTGCCAGCAGTGAATCTAGCGGAAGCACAGATACGCAGTATTTT,CASSESSGSTDTQYF